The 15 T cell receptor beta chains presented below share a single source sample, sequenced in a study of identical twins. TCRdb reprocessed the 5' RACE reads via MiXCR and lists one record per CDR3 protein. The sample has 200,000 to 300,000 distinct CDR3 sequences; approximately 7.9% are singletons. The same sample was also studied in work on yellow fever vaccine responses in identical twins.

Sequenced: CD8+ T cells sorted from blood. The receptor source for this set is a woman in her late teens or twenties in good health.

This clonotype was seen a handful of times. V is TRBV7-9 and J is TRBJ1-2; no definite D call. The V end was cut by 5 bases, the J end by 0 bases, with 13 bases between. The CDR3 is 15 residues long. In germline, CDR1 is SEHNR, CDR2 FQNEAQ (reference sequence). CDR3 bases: TGTGCCAGCAGCGGCTCCACGGGAGCTAACTATGGCTACACCTTC. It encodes CASSGSTGANYGYTF.

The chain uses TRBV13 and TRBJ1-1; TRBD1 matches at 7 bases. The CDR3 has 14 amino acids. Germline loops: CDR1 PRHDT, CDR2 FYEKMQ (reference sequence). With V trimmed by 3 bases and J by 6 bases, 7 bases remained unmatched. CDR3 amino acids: CASSFRQGGAEAFF. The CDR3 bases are TGTGCCAGCAGCTTCAGACAGGGAGGCGCTGAAGCTTTCTTT.

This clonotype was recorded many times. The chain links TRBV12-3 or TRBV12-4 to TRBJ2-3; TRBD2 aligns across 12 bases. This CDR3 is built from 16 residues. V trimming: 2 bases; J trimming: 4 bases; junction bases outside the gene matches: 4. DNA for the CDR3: TGTGCCAGCAGTTTATTGCTAGCGGGAGGGGCAGATACGCAGTATTTT. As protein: CASSLLLAGGADTQYF.

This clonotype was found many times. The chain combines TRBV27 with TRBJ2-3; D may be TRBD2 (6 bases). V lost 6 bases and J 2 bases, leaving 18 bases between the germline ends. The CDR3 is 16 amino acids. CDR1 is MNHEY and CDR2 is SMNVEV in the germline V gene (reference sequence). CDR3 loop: CASRPERASLTDTQYF. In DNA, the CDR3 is TGTGCCAGCAGACCCGAGCGGGCGAGTCTCACAGATACGCAGTATTTT.

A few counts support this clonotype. The CDR3 is CATSPRGREQFF. The CDR3 DNA reads TGTGCCACCAGTCCAAGAGGGAGAGAGCAGTTCTTC. This chain uses TRBV24-1 with TRBJ2-1, with TRBD2 as a possible D gene (5 bases). Germline V gene data show CDR1 as KGHDR and CDR2 as SFDVKD. Trimming cost V 6 bases and J 10 bases, with 12 bases left between them. The length of the CDR3 is 12 residues.

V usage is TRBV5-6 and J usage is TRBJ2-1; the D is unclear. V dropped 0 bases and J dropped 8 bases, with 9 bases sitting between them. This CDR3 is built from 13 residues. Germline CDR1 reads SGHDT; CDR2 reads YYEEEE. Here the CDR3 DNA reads TGTGCCAGCAGCTTGGGGGCGGCGCATGAGCAGTTCTTC. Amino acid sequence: CASSLGAAHEQFF.

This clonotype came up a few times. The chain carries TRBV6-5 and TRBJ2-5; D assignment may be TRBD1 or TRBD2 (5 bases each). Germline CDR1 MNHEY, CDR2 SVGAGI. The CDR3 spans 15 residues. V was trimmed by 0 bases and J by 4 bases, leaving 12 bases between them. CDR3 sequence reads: CASSYSGLAGETQYF. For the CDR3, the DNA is TGTGCCAGCAGTTACTCGGGGCTAGCAGGAGAGACCCAGTACTTC.

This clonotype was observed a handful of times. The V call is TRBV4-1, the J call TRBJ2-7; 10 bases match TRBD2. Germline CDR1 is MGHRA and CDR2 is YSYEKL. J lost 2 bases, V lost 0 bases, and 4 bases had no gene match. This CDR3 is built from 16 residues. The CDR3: CASSQDGGLATYEQYF. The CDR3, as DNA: TGCGCCAGCAGCCAAGATGGGGGACTAGCGACCTACGAGCAGTACTTC.

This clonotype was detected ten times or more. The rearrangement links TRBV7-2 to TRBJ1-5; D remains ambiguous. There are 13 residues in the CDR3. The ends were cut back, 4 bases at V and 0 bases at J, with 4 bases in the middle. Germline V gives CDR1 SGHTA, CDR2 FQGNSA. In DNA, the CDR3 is TGTGCCAGCAGCTGGACTAGCAATCAGCCCCAGCATTTT. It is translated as CASSWTSNQPQHF.

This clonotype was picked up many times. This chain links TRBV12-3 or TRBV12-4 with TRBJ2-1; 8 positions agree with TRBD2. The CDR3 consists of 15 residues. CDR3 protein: CADARGSGMYNEQFF. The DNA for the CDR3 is TGTGCAGACGCCCGAGGTAGCGGGATGTACAATGAGCAGTTCTTC.

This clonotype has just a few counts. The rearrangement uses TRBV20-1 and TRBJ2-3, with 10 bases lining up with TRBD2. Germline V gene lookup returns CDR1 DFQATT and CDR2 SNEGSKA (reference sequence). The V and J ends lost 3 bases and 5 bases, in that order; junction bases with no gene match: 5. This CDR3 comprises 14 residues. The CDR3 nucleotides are TGCAGTGCTAGCTATAGCGGGAGGCAAGATACGCAGTATTTT. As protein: CSASYSGRQDTQYF.

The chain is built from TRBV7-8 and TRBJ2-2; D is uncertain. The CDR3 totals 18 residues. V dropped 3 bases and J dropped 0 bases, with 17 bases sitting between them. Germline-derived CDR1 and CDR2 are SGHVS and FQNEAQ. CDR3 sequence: CASSFSSDPEPNTGELFF. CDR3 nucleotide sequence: TGTGCCAGCAGCTTCTCGTCGGACCCCGAGCCGAACACCGGGGAGCTGTTTTTT.

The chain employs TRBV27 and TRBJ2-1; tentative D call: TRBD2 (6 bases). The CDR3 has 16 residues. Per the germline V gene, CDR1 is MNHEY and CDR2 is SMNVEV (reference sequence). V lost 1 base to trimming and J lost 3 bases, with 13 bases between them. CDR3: CASSLFAGSGYNEQFF. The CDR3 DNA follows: TGTGCCAGCAGTTTATTCGCGGGATCAGGCTACAATGAGCAGTTCTTC.

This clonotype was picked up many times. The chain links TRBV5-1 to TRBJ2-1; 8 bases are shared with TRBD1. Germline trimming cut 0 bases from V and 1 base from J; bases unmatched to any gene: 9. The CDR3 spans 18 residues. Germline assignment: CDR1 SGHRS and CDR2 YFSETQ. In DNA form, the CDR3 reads TGCGCCAGCAGCTTGGAGACAGGGGTGCATGTGTCCTACAATGAGCAGTTCTTC. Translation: CASSLETGVHVSYNEQFF.

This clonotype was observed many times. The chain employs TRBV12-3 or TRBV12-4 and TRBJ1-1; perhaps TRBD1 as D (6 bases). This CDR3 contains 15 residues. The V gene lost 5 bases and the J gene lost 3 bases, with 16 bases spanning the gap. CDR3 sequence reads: CASSQTGRLDTEAFF. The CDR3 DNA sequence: TGTGCCAGCAGTCAAACAGGGAGATTGGACACTGAAGCTTTCTTT.